Sequencing of this TCR beta chain was carried out in a study of cytomegalovirus exposure and HLA in healthy donors. The germline V gene encodes CDR1 MNHNY and CDR2 SVGAGI (reference sequence). This CDR3 has 15 residues. Trimming pared 4 bases from V and 1 base from J, leaving 11 bases between. A multiplex PCR was run with 60 Vbeta primers and 13 Jbeta primers. The data were produced by immunoSEQ multiplex PCR, yet TCRdb's version contains in-frame clones alone and is incomplete. The repertoire has fewer than 200,000 clones, roughly 76% of them found once; the top ten carry over 1.3%. Sample: PBMCs. The chain recombines TRBV6-6 with TRBJ1-5; D gene ambiguous. The origin of this receptor is a man between 60 and 75 years old in good health and CMV-seronegative. The CDR3 DNA follows: TGTGCCAGCAGTTCCCGCCCCAGAAGCAATCAGCCCCAGCATTTT. Amino acids: CASSSRPRSNQPQHF.